This passage covers 21 T cell receptor beta chains from one sample sequenced in a study of T cell repertoires in cytomegalovirus infection. TCRdb called the reads again in MiXCR, with one record for every CDR3 protein. The repertoire holds 550,000 to 850,000 distinct CDR3 sequences, with 30% to 35% as singletons. These receptors have no known antigen. Sequencing used cultured PBMCs, obtained from culture after CMV antigen stimulation. The receptors derive from a human donor in good health (CMV status not recorded). Some clones in this sample may be carry-over from other donors' samples.

The genes are TRBV6-1 and TRBJ2-5, with 10 bases lining up with TRBD1. This CDR3 region has 15 residues. From germline, CDR1 is MNHNS and CDR2 SASEGT. J was trimmed by 12 bases and V by 4 bases; bases with no gene match: 14. For the CDR3, the DNA is TGTGCCAGCAGTGGGGACAGGGGAGGGACGTCGAGGGAGTACTTC. Its translation: CASSGDRGGTSREYF.

The genes are TRBV5-4 and TRBJ2-7; D is perhaps TRBD1 (6 bases). The V end was cut by 4 bases, the J end by 2 bases, with 13 bases between. Germline loops: CDR1 SGHNT, CDR2 YYREEE (reference sequence). This CDR3 comprises 14 residues. The CDR3 DNA follows: TGTGCCAGCAGCCACGGGACAAGGCCCTACGAGCAGTACTTC. This encodes CASSHGTRPYEQYF.

The chain links TRBV19 to TRBJ2-7; weak D call: TRBD2 (6 bases). From germline, CDR1 is LNHDA and CDR2 SQIVND (reference sequence). CDR3 length: 15 amino acids. Trimming shortened V by 3 bases and J by 0 bases, and 12 bases separated the two germline ends. CDR3 in amino acids: CASSMGTSFSYEQYF. CDR3 bases: TGTGCCAGTAGTATGGGGACTTCCTTCTCCTACGAGCAGTACTTC.

The V gene is TRBV19, the J gene TRBJ2-5; D gene unclear. Germline-derived CDR1 and CDR2 are LNHDA and SQIVND (reference sequence). This CDR3 contains 15 residues. The V end was cut by 4 bases, the J end by 1 base, with 13 bases between. CDR3 in DNA: TGTGCCAGTAGTACAACCGGACGGACCCAAGAGACCCAGTACTTC. This encodes CASSTTGRTQETQYF.

This clonotype was detected ten times or more. This sequence joins TRBV6-2 or TRBV6-3 and TRBJ1-2, with D hard to call. V was cut by 6 bases and J by 3 bases, with 11 bases left in between. Germline V gene sequence: CDR1 MNHEY, CDR2 SVGEGT. There are 13 residues in the CDR3. This CDR3 reads CASSRAADYGYTF. CDR3 nucleotide sequence: TGTGCCAGCAGCCGGGCGGCAGACTATGGCTACACCTTC.

This clonotype was seen just once. The chain joins TRBV28 to TRBJ2-5, with 7 bases matching TRBD1. Per germline, CDR1 MDHEN and CDR2 SYDVKM. The junction had 5 bases not matched to a gene; V was cut back by 2 bases and J by 5 bases. The CDR3 extends over 14 amino acids. Written as DNA, the CDR3 is TGTGCCAGCAGTTTAAGGGGGCCCGACGAGACCCAGTACTTC. Protein: CASSLRGPDETQYF.

This chain links TRBV20-1 with TRBJ2-7; 10 nucleotides agree with TRBD1. V lost 5 bases, J lost 4 bases, and 11 bases stayed unmatched. The CDR3 covers 15 residues. Germline assignment: CDR1 DFQATT and CDR2 SNEGSKA (reference sequence). The CDR3 is CSAHPWGQGSYEQYF. The CDR3 nucleotides read TGCAGTGCTCATCCTTGGGGACAGGGGTCATACGAGCAGTACTTC.

A few counts support this clonotype. The V and J genes are TRBV20-1 and TRBJ1-1; the D gene is possibly TRBD1 (6 bases). The CDR3 is made up of 14 amino acids. The V gene lost 2 bases and the J gene lost 0 bases, with 10 bases spanning the gap. Germline V gives CDR1 DFQATT, CDR2 SNEGSKA (reference sequence). The CDR3 reads CSARRGTVNTEAFF. The CDR3 DNA sequence: TGCAGTGCTAGAAGGGGGACGGTGAACACTGAAGCTTTCTTT.

The rearrangement joins TRBV2 to TRBJ2-1; D unclear. The CDR3 has 13 amino acids. Trimming removed 3 bases at V and 2 bases at J, with 5 bases between. Germline V gene data show CDR1 as SNHLY and CDR2 as FYNNEI. In DNA form, the CDR3 reads TGTGCCAGCAGTGAGAAGCCCTACAATGAGCAGTTCTTC. Protein: CASSEKPYNEQFF. Full variable domain (remainder filled in from reference TRBV2 and TRBJ2-1): EPEVTQTPSHQVTQMGQEVILRCVPISNHLYFYWYRQILGQKVEFLVSFYNNEISEKSEIFDDQFSVERPDGSNFTLKIRSTKLEDSAMYFCASSEKPYNEQFFGPGTRLTVL.

There are many counts of this clonotype. J is TRBJ1-3 and V is TRBV7-2, with 8 nucleotides matching TRBD1. This CDR3 is 15 amino acids long. Germline CDR1 is SGHTA and CDR2 is FQGNSA. After removal of 1 base from V and 4 bases from J, the junction contained 3 bases not matched to a gene. The CDR3 loop is CASSLGGQGGNTIYF. CDR3 coding DNA: TGTGCCAGCAGCTTAGGCGGACAGGGAGGAAACACCATATATTTT.

V gene TRBV28 combines with J gene TRBJ1-5; 9 bases agree with TRBD1. This CDR3 has 15 residues. Germline CDR1 and CDR2: MDHEN and SYDVKM. V gave up 3 bases and J gave up 5 bases; unmatched junction bases: 5. As DNA, the CDR3 is TGTGCCAGCAGTTTTCCGGGACAGGGACATCAGCCCCAGCATTTT. Residues: CASSFPGQGHQPQHF.

This chain links TRBV7-6 with TRBJ2-1, with 8 bases fitting TRBD2. The germline V gene encodes CDR1 SGHVS and CDR2 FNYEAQ. The CDR3 length is 16 residues. The ends lost 3 bases at V and 6 bases at J; junction bases unmatched: 10. CDR3 DNA: TGTGCCAGCAGCTTCGCCGCCGGGGGGGGTGTCAATGAGCAGTTCTTC. This translates into CASSFAAGGGVNEQFF.

This clonotype was recorded a few times. The V gene is TRBV7-8, the J gene TRBJ1-1, with D unresolved. Germline V gene lookup returns CDR1 SGHVS and CDR2 FQNEAQ. The CDR3 runs to 14 residues. Trimming shortened V by 5 bases and J by 0 bases, and 10 bases separated the two germline ends. In DNA, the CDR3 is TGTGCCAGCAGCCCCCGCCCAGTGAACACTGAAGCTTTCTTT. The encoded protein is CASSPRPVNTEAFF.

The V and J genes are TRBV19 and TRBJ2-1; 13 bases map to TRBD2. Germline lookup yields CDR1 LNHDA and CDR2 SQIVND (reference sequence). The trim removed 6 bases at V and 0 bases at J, leaving 5 bases unmatched. CDR3 length equals 17 residues. CDR3 region: CASRRLAGGSSYNEQFF. DNA for the CDR3: TGTGCCAGTAGGAGACTAGCGGGAGGAAGCTCCTACAATGAGCAGTTCTTC.

This clonotype was observed a few times. The genes are TRBV6-5 and TRBJ2-5; TRBD1 aligns across 7 bases. Germline V CDR1 and CDR2: MNHEY, SVGAGI. This CDR3 has 14 residues. The V gene end was trimmed by 2 bases and the J gene end by 0 bases; junction bases not matched to a gene: 0. The CDR3 nucleotides are TGTGCCAGCAGTTACGGGACAGACCAAGAGACCCAGTACTTC. Amino acids: CASSYGTDQETQYF.

This rearrangement joins TRBV4-1 to TRBJ1-1; D perhaps matches TRBD1 (6 bases). V was shortened by 5 bases and J by 11 bases, with 18 bases between the two germline ends. CDR3 size: 13 residues. Per the germline V gene, CDR1 is MGHRA and CDR2 is YSYEKL. Here the CDR3 reads CASSRTTGIAAFF. The CDR3 DNA reads as TGCGCCAGCAGCAGAACTACAGGGATTGCTGCTTTCTTT.

This chain connects TRBV19 to TRBJ1-6; D ambiguous. The CDR3 totals 13 residues. V lost 2 bases and J lost 10, with 9 bases in between. Germline CDR1 is LNHDA and CDR2 is SQIVND (reference sequence). DNA of the CDR3: TGTGCCAGTAGTATAACGTCCGGATCACCCCTCCACTTT. Its translation is CASSITSGSPLHF.

The genes are TRBV5-5 and TRBJ2-1, with 7 bases that match TRBD2. The germline V gene has CDR1 SGHKS and CDR2 YYEKEE (reference sequence). The CDR3 has 14 residues. The V segment lost 7 bases and the J segment 4 bases; nucleotides outside the gene matches: 8. For the CDR3, the DNA is TGTGCCAGCGCAGCGGCTAGCGGATACAATGAGCAGTTCTTC. Translation gives CASAAASGYNEQFF.

This clonotype was counted only a few times. The chain links TRBV28 to TRBJ2-7; D gene ambiguous. This CDR3 region has 12 residues. Trimming took 1 base from V and 4 from J, leaving 5 bases between them. The germline gives CDR1 MDHEN, CDR2 SYDVKM. The CDR3 here is CASSLSLYEQYF. CDR3 nucleotide sequence: TGTGCCAGCAGTTTATCTCTATACGAGCAGTACTTC.

The genes are TRBV4-3 and TRBJ2-5; either TRBD1 or TRBD2 may fit D (5 bases each). In germline, CDR1 is LGHNA, CDR2 YSLEER. Trimming cost V 0 bases and J 5 bases, with 13 bases left between them. The CDR3 has 15 amino acids. The CDR3 nucleotides are TGCGCCAGCAGCCAAGATGGGGGTCCGCGGGAGACCCAGTACTTC. The encoded protein is CASSQDGGPRETQYF.

A few counts support this clonotype. The chain links TRBV10-3 to TRBJ2-5; tentatively, D is TRBD1 (5 bases). Deletions cut 3 bases from V and 5 bases from J, with 19 bases between. There are 16 residues in the CDR3. CDR1 is ENHRY and CDR2 is SYGVKD in the germline V gene. CDR3 loop: CAISDMGRVGSETQYF. The CDR3 DNA reads as TGTGCCATCAGTGATATGGGCAGGGTCGGGTCGGAGACCCAGTACTTC.